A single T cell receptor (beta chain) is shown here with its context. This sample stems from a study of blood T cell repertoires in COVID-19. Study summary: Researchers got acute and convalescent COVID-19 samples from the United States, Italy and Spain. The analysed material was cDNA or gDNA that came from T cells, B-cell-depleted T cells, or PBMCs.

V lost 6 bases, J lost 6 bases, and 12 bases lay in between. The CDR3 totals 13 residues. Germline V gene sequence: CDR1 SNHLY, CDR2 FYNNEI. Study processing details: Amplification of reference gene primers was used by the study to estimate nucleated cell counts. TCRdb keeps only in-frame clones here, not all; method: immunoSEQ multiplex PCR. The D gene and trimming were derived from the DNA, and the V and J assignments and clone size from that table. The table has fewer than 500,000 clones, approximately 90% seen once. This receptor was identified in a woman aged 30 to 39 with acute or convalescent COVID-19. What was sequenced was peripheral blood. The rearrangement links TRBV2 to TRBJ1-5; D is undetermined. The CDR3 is CASRFGEIQPQHF. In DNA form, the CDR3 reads TGTGCCAGCAGATTCGGGGAAATTCAGCCCCAGCATTTT.